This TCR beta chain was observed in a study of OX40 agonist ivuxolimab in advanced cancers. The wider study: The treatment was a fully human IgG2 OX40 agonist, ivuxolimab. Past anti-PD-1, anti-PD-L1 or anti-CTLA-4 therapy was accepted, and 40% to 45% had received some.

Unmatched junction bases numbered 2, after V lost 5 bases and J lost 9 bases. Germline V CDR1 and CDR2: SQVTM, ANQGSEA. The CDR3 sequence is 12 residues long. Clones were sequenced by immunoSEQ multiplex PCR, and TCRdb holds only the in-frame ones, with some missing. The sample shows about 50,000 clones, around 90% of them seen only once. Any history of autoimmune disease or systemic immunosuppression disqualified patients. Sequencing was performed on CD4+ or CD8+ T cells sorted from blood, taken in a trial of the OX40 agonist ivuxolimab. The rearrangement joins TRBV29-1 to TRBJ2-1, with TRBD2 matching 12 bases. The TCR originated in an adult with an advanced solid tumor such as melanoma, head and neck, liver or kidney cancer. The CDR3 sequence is CSVRTSGVEQFF. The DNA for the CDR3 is TGCAGCGTTAGGACTAGCGGGGTTGAGCAGTTCTTC.